Here is one T cell receptor beta chain with its context. Which antigen it targets is not known. Per-base quality was not reported, and no clone a single base away is much larger than it. This specimen comes from a study of T-cell reconstitution after alpha-beta-depleted transplantation in children (dated by TCRdb to 2015 to 2016). Notes on the research overall: Using TCR repertoire profiling, the study quantitatively followed how T-cell immune reconstitution unfolded in children after TCRalphabeta/CD19-depleted allogeneic hematopoietic cell transplantation. Findings and caveats that apply to the study as a whole: In some patients, high TCRbeta diversity at day 60 was attributed to recipient T cells and intrathymic progenitors that had survived conditioning. Hyperexpanded clone frequencies declined over subsequent months; after one year, T-cell counts and TCRbeta diversity were mostly attributed to newly produced T cells. Apparently early alphabetaT-cell count recovery about two months after transplant reportedly relied on only several hundred rapidly expanded clones derived from non-depleted graft cells.

V is cut by 4 bases and J by 10 bases, and the space between the germline ends is 13 bases. CDR1 KGHDR and CDR2 SFDVKD were looked up in the germline V gene. From the cysteine through the phenylalanine, the CDR3 covers 13 amino acids. The sequence is cut down to CDR3 DNA, 39 bases in frame from base 1. The library relied on PCR. Sequencing took place on an Illumina HiSeq 2500. TCR libraries were prepared with molecular barcoding, using unique molecular identifiers to normalize TCRbeta repertoire quantification. TCRdb reran the public reads through fastp at Q25 and MiXCR, keeping productive beta chains. All rows with the same CDR3 protein become a single entry with the most common DNA and genes. The sample records some 840,000 distinct CDR3 sequences, roughly 15% of which are singletons. The top ten clonotypes cover roughly 4.8% of the sample. Read against the paper, the sample's treatment or condition label means: allogeneic hematopoietic cell transplantation with graft depleted of TCRalphabeta T cells and CD19 B cells. The children who served as transplant recipients had been given grafts of TCRalphabeta/CD19-depleted allogeneic hematopoietic cells.

This receptor chain uses TRBV24-1 and TRBJ1-5, with an unclear D gene assignment. The sample in question was PBMCs, mostly from graft donor cells, obtained 360 days after TCRalphabeta/CD19-depleted stem cell transplant. The receptor was isolated from a male patient younger than 18 who had a stem cell transplant for acute lymphoblastic leukemia, so the T cells may come from the graft donor. This receptor carries the CDR3 CATSDRPGDPQHF. At the DNA level, the sequence is TGTGCCACCAGTGACAGACCGGGAGATCCCCAGCATTTT.